Listed below are T cell receptor beta chains from one sample, sequenced in a study of cytomegalovirus exposure and HLA in healthy donors. Sequencing was performed with immunoSEQ multiplex PCR; in TCRdb, only in-frame clones are kept and a portion is missing. The sample has some 190,000 clones; around 75% are singletons. The material sequenced was PBMCs. These receptors were taken from a young woman in good health and CMV-seropositive. Both conserved end residues are trimmed from each CDR3.

V,J,CDR3
TRBV11-2,TRBJ2-1,ASSLDSFSYNEQF
TRBV5-1,TRBJ2-7,ASSLMTSGSTEEQY
TRBV4-2,TRBJ2-5,ASSQGRQPQETQY
TRBV7-6,TRBJ2-3,ASSLAGTSTDTQY
TRBV11-2,TRBJ2-5,ASSWTGGQETQY
TRBV10-3,TRBJ1-1,AISEGTMNTEAF
TRBV5-1,TRBJ2-2,ASSRAGGTGELF
TRBV7-9,-,ASSPGLAGSYEQY
TRBV7-9,TRBJ2-1,ASSSNSGLGNEQF
TRBV6-5,TRBJ1-6,ASSRGNSPLH
TRBV6-6,TRBJ1-1,ASSYPRGGGTEAF
TRBV11-2,TRBJ2-3,ASSLDRVADTQY
TRBV4-2,TRBJ1-1,ASSGRANTEAF
TRBV19,TRBJ2-2,ASSKRDGYTGELF
TRBV25-1,TRBJ1-2,ASARDQGASGYT
TRBV28,TRBJ2-1,ASSPEGFEQF
TRBV10-1,TRBJ2-1,ASIRGRRESSYNEQF
TRBV6-1,TRBJ1-6,ASSEDTTGEPLH
TRBV18,TRBJ2-5,ASSLGLQETQY
TRBV5-6,TRBJ1-1,ASSLAAVRNEAF
TRBV7-9,TRBJ1-2,ASSPSTGSYGYT
TRBV5-4,TRBJ1-1,ASSETTHTEAF
TRBV11-2,TRBJ2-7,ASSLRTGTSGYEQY
TRBV21-1,TRBJ2-7,ASSKGPTSGRDEQY
TRBV28,TRBJ2-2,ASSMLASGIEGSTGELF
TRBV27,TRBJ2-1,ASSFGQNNEQF
TRBV5-1,TRBJ1-3,ASSPRGSGNTIY
TRBV28,TRBJ2-4,ASSYERIIAKNIQY
TRBV5-1,TRBJ1-1,ASSWNRDSEAF
TRBV27,TRBJ2-7,ASSSIDRVIYEQY
TRBV28,TRBJ2-7,ASSPPGTPYEQY
TRBV7-9,TRBJ2-7,SSSAGREQY
TRBV10-2,TRBJ2-7,ASSEAGGSFEQY
TRBV27,TRBJ2-1,ASSLSLASYNEQF
TRBV6-5,TRBJ1-4,ASKDYRDGYEKLF
TRBV28,TRBJ1-1,ASSSYTGGTEAF
TRBV4-2,TRBJ1-5,ASSQEEGFHSNQPQH
TRBV27,TRBJ2-7,ASRFLTSGLPYEQY
TRBV29-1,TRBJ2-3,SVDSGREDTQY
TRBV6-1,TRBJ2-1,ASSEGTGGAYNEQF
TRBV28,-,ASSIPGTGAYEQY
TRBV7-9,TRBJ2-3,ASSPALVDTQY
TRBV19,TRBJ2-7,ASSPGTAYEQY
TRBV7-8,TRBJ2-2,ASSPSLAWGFAGELF
TRBV15,TRBJ2-7,ATSRSTIDEQY